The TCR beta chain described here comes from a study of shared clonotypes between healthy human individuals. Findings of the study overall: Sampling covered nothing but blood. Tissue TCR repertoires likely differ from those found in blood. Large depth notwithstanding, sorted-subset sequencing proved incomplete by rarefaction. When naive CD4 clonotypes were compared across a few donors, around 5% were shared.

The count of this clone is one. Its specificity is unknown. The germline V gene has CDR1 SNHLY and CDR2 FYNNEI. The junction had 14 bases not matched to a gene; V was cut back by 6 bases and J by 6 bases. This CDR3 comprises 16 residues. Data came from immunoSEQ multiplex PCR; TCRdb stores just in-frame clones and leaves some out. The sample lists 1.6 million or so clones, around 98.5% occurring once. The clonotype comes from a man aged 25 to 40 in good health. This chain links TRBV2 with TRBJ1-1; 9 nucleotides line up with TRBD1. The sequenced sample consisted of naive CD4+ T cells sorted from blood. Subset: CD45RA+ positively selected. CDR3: CASRGLRDRELAEAFF. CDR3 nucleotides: TGTGCCAGCAGGGGGCTGCGGGACAGGGAATTAGCTGAAGCTTTCTTT.